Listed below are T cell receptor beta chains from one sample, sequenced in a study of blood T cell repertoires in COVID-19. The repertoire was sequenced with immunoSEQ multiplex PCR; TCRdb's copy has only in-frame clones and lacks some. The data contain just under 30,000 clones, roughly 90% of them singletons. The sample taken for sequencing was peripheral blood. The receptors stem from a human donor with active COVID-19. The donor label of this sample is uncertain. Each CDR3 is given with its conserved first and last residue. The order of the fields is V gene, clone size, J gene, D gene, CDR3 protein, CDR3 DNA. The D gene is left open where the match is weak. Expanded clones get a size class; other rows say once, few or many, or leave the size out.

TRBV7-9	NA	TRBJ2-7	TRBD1	CASSRMDRAVYEQYF	TGTGCCAGCAGCCGAATGGACAGGGCCGTCTACGAGCAGTACTTC
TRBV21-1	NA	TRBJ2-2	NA	CASTPLLRELFF	TGTGCCAGCACCCCCCTCCTTCGGGAGCTGTTTTTT
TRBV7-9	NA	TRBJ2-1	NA	CASSPSGFYNEQFF	TGTGCCAGCAGCCCTTCGGGGTTCTACAATGAGCAGTTCTTC
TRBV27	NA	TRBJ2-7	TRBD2	CASSLGTSGRYSYEQYF	TGTGCCAGCAGTTTGGGAACTAGCGGGAGATACTCCTACGAGCAGTACTTC
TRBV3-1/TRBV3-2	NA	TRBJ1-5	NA	CASSQTLNQPQHF	TGTGCCAGCAGCCAAACCCTAAATCAGCCCCAGCATTTT
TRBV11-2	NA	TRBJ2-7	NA	CASSPARGYEQYF	TGTGCCAGCAGCCCGGCTCGGGGGTACGAGCAGTACTTC
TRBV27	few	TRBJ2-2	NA	CASSPYTGELFF	TGTGCCAGCAGTCCGTATACCGGGGAGCTGTTTTTT
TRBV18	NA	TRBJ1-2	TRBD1	CASSPGTGTFYGYTF	TGTGCCAGCTCACCAGGGACAGGGACCTTTTATGGCTACACCTTC
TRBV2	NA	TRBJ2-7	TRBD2	CASSEDLLAGFHYEQYF	TGTGCCAGCAGTGAAGACCTGTTAGCGGGGTTTCACTACGAGCAGTACTTC
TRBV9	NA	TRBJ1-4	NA	CASSADGAWGGSTNEKLFF	TGTGCCAGCAGCGCTGACGGTGCTTGGGGGGGTTCAACTAATGAAAAACTGTTTTTT
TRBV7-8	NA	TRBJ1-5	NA	CASSLEGELRQPQHF	TGTGCCAGCAGCTTAGAGGGGGAACTTAGGCAGCCCCAGCATTTT
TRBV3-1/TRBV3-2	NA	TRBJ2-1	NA	CASSQRGAYNEQFF	TGTGCCAGCAGCCAACGCGGGGCCTACAATGAGCAGTTCTTC
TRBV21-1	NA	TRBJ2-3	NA	CASSENQVDGFTQYF	TGTGCCAGCAGCGAAAATCAGGTAGATGGTTTTACGCAGTATTTT
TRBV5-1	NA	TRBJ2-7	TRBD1	CASSWGQGKYEQYF	TGCGCCAGCAGCTGGGGACAGGGAAAATACGAGCAGTACTTC
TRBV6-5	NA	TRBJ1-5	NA	CASSQYGRGQPQHF	TGTGCCAGCAGTCAATATGGTAGGGGTCAGCCCCAGCATTTT
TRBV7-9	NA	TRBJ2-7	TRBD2	CASSPGLAGITYEQYF	TGTGCCAGCAGCCCCGGACTAGCGGGGATTACCTACGAGCAGTACTTC
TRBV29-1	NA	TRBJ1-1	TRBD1	CSPGQDTEAFF	TGCAGCCCTGGACAGGACACTGAAGCTTTCTTT
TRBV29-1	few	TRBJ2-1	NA	CSVKGGGSYNEQFF	TGCAGCGTGAAAGGGGGAGGGTCCTACAATGAGCAGTTCTTC
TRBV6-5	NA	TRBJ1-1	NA	CASSSRRTNTEAFF	TGTGCCAGCAGTTCGCGACGGACTAACACTGAAGCTTTCTTT
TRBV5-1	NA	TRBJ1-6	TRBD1	CASSPGTVSPPLHF	TGCGCCAGCAGCCCCGGGACAGTTTCTCCACCCCTCCACTTT
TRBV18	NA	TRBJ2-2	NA	CASSPSVGTYSGELFF	TGTGCCAGCTCACCAAGCGTTGGGACTTACAGCGGGGAGCTGTTTTTT
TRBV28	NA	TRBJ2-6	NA	CASRPYGSGANVLTF	TGTGCCAGCAGGCCATACGGCTCTGGGGCCAACGTCCTGACTTTC
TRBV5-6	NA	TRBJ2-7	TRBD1	CASSYGQGGAYEQYF	TGTGCCAGCAGCTACGGACAGGGAGGTGCCTACGAGCAGTACTTC
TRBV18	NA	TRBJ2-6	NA	CASSPGQNSGANVLTF	TGTGCCAGCTCACCTGGGCAGAACTCTGGGGCCAACGTCCTGACTTTC
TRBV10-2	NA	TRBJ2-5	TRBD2	CASSVPSGDLYQETQYF	TGCGCCAGCAGTGTGCCTAGCGGGGACCTATACCAAGAGACCCAGTACTTC
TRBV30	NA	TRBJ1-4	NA	CAWSVSGGALRDEKLFF	TGTGCCTGGAGTGTATCGGGAGGGGCGCTTAGGGATGAAAAACTGTTTTTT
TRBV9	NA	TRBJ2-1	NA	CASSVEFRASEQFF	TGTGCCAGCAGCGTAGAATTCAGGGCCTCTGAGCAGTTCTTC
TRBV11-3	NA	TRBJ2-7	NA	CASSQNWIGQTYEQYF	TGTGCCAGCAGCCAAAACTGGATAGGACAAACCTACGAGCAGTACTTC
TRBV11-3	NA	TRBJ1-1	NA	CASSLDPATGEAFF	TGTGCCAGCAGCTTAGATCCGGCGACAGGTGAAGCTTTCTTT
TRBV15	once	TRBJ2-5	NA	CATSRDSGGGTQYF	TGTGCCACCAGCAGAGATTCTGGCGGGGGCACCCAGTACTTC
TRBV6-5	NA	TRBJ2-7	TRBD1	CASSYRPQGVYEQYF	TGTGCCAGCAGTTACCGGCCGCAGGGGGTCTACGAGCAGTACTTC
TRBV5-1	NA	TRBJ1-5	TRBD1	CASSLGTGNNQPQHF	TGCGCCAGCAGCTTGGGGACAGGTAACAATCAGCCCCAGCATTTT
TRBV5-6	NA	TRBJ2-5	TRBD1	CASSPRGQSETQYF	TGTGCCAGCAGCCCCCGGGGACAGAGCGAGACCCAGTACTTC
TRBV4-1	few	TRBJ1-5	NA	CASSQGVSRGRNQPQHF	TGCGCCAGCAGCCAGGGCGTTTCGCGAGGGCGTAATCAGCCCCAGCATTTT
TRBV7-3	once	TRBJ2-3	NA	CASSLMGAEDTQYF	TGTGCCAGCAGCTTAATGGGGGCCGAAGATACGCAGTATTTT
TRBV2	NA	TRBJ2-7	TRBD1	CASRRDSHYEQYF	TGTGCCTCTCGCCGGGACAGTCACTACGAGCAGTACTTC
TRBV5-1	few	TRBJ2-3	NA	CASSLSTGDTDTQYF	TGCGCCAGCAGCTTAAGTACGGGGGACACAGATACGCAGTATTTT
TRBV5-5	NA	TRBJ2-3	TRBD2	CASSGLASGADTQYF	TGTGCCAGCAGCGGACTAGCGTCCGGGGCAGATACGCAGTATTTT
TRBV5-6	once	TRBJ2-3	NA	CASSLGGHTDTQYF	TGTGCCAGCAGCTTGGGGGGACACACAGATACGCAGTATTTT
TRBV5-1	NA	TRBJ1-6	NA	CASSLGGTLPSPLHF	TGCGCCAGCAGCTTGGGGGGGACTCTGCCTTCACCCCTCCACTTT
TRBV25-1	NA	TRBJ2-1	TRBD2	CASGYSGAGYNEQFF	TGTGCCAGCGGATATAGCGGGGCGGGGTACAATGAGCAGTTCTTC